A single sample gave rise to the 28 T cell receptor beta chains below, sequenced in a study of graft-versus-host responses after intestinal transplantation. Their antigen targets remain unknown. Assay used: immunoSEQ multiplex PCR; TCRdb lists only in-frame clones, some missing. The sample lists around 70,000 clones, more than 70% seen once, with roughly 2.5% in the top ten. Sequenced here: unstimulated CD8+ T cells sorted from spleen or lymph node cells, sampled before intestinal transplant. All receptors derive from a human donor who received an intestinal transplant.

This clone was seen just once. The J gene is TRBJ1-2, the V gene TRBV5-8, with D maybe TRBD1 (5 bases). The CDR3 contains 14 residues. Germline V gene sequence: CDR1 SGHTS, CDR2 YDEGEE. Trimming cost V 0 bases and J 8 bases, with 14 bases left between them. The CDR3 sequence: CASSLVGQGDGYTF. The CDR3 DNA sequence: TGTGCCAGCAGCTTGGTCGGCCAGGGTGACGGCTACACCTTC.

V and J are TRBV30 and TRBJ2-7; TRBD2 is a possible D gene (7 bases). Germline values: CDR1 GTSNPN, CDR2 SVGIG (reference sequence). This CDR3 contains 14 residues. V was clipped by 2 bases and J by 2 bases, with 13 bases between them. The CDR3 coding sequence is TGTGCCTGGAGTTTTGGGGGGGGGCCCTACGAGCAGTACTTC. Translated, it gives CAWSFGGGPYEQYF.

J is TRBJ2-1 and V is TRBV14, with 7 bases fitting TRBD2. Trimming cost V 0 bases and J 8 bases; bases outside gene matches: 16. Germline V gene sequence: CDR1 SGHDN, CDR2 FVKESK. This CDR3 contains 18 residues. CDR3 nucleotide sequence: TGTGCCAGCAGCCAAGATTGGGCTAGCGGTACGCTTGGTGATGAGCAGTTCTTC. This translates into CASSQDWASGTLGDEQFF.

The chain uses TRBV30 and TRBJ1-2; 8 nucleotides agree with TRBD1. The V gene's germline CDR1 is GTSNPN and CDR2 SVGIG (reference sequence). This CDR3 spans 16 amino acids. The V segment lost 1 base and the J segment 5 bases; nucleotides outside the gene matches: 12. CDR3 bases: TGTGCCTGGAGTGGATTGACAGGGGCTGTTGGATATGGCTACACCTTC. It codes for CAWSGLTGAVGYGYTF.

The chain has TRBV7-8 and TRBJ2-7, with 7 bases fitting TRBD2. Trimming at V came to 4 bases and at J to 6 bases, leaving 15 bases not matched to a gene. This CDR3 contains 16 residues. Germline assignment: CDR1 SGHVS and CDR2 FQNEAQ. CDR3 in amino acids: CASSSPAGNPTGEQYF. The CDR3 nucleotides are TGTGCCAGCAGCTCCCCAGCGGGAAACCCTACGGGCGAGCAGTACTTC.

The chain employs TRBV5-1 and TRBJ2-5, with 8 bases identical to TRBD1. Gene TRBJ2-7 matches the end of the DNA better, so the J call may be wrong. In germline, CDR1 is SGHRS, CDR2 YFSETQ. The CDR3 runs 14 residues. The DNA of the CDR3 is TGCGCCAGCAGCTTTCACAGGGGGGCCTACGAGCAGTACTTC. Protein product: CASSFHRGAYEQYF.

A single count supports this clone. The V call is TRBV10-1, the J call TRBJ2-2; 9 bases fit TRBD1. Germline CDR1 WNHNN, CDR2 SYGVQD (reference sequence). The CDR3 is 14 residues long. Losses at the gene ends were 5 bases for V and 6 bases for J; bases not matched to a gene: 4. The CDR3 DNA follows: TGCGCCAGCAGTTCGGACAGGGGCGCCGGGGAGCTGTTTTTT. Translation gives CASSSDRGAGELFF.

The CDR3 region is CASSERSRYGYTF. The CDR3 DNA is TGTGCCAGCAGTGAGCGGTCGAGATATGGCTACACCTTC. The V call is TRBV2, the J call TRBJ1-2; D is ambiguous. This CDR3 has 13 amino acids. The germline V and J ends were trimmed by 3 bases and 5 bases, with 10 bases remaining between them. Per the germline V gene, CDR1 is SNHLY and CDR2 is FYNNEI.

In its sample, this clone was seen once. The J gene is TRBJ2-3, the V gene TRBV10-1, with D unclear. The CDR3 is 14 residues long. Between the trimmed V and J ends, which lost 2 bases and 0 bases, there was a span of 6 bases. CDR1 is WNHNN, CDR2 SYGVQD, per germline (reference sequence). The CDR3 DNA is TGCGCCAGCAGTGAGGTTTCTAGCACAGATACGCAGTATTTT. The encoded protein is CASSEVSSTDTQYF.

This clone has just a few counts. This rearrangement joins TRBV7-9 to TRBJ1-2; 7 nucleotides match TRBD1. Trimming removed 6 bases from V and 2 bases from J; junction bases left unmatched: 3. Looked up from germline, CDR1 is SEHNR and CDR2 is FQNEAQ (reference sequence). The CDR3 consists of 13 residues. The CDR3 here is CASSKTGNYGYTF. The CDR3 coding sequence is TGTGCCAGCAGTAAGACAGGGAACTATGGCTACACCTTC.

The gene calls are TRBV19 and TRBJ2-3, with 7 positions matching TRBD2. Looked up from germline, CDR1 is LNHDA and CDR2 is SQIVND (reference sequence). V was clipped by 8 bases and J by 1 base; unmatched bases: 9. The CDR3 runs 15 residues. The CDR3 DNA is TGTGCCAGTGGACGACTAGCAGGAGGCACAGATACGCAGTATTTT. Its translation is CASGRLAGGTDTQYF.

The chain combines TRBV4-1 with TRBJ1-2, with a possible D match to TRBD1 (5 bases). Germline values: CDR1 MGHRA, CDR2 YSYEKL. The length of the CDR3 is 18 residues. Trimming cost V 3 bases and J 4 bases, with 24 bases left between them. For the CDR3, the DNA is TGCGCCAGCAGCCAGACTATGGTTTTTCGGGACTCTCCCTATGGCTACACCTTC. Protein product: CASSQTMVFRDSPYGYTF.

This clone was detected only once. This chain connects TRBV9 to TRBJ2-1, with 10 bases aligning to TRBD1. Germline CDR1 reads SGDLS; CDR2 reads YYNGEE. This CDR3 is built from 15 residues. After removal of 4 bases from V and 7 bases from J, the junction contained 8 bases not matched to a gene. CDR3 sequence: CASSFGQGVGNEQFF. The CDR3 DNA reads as TGTGCCAGCAGCTTTGGACAGGGGGTAGGGAATGAGCAGTTCTTC.

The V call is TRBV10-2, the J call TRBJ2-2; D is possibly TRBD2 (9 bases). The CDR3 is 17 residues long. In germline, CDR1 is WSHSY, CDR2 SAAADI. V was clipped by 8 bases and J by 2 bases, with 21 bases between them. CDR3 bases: TGCGCCAGCGCCAGGGGGCGGGAGGGCCGAAACACCGGGGAGCTGTTTTTT. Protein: CASARGREGRNTGELFF.

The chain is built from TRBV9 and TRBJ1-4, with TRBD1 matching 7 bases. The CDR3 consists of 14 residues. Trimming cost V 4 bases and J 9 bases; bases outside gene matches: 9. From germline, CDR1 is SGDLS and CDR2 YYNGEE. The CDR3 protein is CASSPTGALKKLFF. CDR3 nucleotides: TGTGCCAGCAGCCCCACAGGGGCGCTGAAAAAACTGTTTTTT.

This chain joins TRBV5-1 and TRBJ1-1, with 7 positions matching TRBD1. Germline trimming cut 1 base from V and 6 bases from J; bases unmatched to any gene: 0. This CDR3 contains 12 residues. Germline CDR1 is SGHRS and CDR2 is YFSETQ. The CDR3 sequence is CASSLTGAEAFF. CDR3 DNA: TGCGCCAGCAGCTTGACAGGGGCTGAAGCTTTCTTT.

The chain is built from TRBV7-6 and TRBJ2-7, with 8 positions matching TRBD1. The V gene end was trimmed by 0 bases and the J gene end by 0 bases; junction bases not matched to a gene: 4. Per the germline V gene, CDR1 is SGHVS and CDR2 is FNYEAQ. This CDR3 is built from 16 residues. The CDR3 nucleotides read TGTGCCAGCAGCTTAGCGGGACAGGAGAGCTCCTACGAGCAGTACTTC. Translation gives CASSLAGQESSYEQYF.

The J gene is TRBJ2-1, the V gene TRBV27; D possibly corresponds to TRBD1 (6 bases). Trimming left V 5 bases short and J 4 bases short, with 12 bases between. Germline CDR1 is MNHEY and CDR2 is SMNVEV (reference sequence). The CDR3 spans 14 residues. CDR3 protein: CASSLQTGYNEQFF. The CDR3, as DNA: TGTGCCAGCAGTCTCCAGACAGGATACAATGAGCAGTTCTTC.

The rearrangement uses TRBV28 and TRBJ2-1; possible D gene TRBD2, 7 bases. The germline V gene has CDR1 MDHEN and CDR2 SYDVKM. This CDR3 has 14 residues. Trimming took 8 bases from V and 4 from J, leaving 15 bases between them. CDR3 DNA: TGTGCCAGCGGGGGGGCCAAACTTTACAATGAGCAGTTCTTC. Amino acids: CASGGAKLYNEQFF.

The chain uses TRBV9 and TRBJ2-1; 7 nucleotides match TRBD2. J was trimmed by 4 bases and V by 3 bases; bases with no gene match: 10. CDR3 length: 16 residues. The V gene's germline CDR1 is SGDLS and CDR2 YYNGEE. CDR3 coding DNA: TGTGCCAGCAGCGCCTTTAGGGCGGGGGAATACAATGAGCAGTTCTTC. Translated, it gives CASSAFRAGEYNEQFF.

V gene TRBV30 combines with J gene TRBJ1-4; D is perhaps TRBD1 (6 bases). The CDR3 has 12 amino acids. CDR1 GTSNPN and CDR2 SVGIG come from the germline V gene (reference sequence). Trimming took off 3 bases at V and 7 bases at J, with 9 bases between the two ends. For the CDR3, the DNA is TGTGCCTGGAGCGGGGACATTGAAAAACTGTTTTTT. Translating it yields CAWSGDIEKLFF.

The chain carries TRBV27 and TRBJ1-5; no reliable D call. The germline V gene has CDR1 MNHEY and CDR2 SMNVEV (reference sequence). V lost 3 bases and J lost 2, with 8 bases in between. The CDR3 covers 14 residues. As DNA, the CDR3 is TGTGCCAGCAGTTTGTACAGAGGCAATCAGCCCCAGCATTTT. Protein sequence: CASSLYRGNQPQHF.

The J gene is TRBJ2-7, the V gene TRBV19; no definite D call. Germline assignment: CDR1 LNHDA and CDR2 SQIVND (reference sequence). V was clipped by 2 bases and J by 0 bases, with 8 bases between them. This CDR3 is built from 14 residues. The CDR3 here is CASSIHSSSYEQYF. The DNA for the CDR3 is TGTGCCAGTAGTATACACAGCAGCTCCTACGAGCAGTACTTC.

The DNA of the CDR3 is TGCGCCAGCAGCAAAGACAGGGGTATTAATGAAAAACTGTTTTTT. Translation: CASSKDRGINEKLFF. The chain couples TRBV5-1 to TRBJ1-4; 8 positions match TRBD1. V shed 4 bases, J shed 4 bases, and the junction held 6 bases outside the gene matches. The CDR3 runs to 15 residues. Germline V CDR1 and CDR2: SGHRS, YFSETQ.

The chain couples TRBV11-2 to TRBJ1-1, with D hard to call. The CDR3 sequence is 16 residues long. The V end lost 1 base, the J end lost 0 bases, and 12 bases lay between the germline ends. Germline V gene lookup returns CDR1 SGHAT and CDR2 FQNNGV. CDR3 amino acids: CASSLAVPQMNTEAFF. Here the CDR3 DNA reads TGTGCCAGCAGCTTAGCAGTCCCTCAGATGAACACTGAAGCTTTCTTT. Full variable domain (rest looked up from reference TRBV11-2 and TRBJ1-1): EAGVAQSPRYKIIEKRQSVAFWCNPISGHATLYWYQQILGQGPKLLIQFQNNGVVDDSQLPKDRFSAERLKGVDSTLKIQPAKLEDSAVYLCASSLAVPQMNTEAFFGQGTRLTVV.

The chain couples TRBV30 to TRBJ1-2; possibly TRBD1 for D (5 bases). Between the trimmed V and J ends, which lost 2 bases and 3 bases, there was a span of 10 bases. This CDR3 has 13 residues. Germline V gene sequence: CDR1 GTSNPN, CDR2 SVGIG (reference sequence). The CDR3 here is CAWSLGGDYGYTF. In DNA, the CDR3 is TGTGCCTGGAGTCTTGGAGGGGACTATGGCTACACCTTC.

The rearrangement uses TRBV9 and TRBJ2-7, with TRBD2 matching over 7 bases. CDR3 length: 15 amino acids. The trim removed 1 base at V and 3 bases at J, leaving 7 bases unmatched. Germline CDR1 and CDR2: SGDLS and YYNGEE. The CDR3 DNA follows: TGTGCCAGCAGCGTACCCCCGCGGGGGTACTACGAGCAGTACTTC. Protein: CASSVPPRGYYEQYF.

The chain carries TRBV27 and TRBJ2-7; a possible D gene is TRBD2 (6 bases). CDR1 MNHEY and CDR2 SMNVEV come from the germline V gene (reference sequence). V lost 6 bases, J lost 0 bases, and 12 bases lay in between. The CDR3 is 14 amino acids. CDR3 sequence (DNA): TGTGCCAGCAGACCTGGGAGGAGCTCCTACGAGCAGTACTTC. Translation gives CASRPGRSSYEQYF.